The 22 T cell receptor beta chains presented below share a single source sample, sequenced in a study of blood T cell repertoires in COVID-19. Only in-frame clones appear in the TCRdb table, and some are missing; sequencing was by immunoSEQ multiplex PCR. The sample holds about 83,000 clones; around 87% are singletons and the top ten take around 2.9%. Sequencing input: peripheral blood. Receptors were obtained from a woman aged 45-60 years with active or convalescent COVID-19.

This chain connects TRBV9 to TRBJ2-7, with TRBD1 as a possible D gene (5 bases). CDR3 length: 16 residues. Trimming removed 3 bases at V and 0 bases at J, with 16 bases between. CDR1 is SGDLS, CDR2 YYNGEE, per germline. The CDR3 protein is CASSAPDTSNSYEQYF. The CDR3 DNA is TGTGCCAGCAGCGCCCCGGACACCTCAAACTCCTACGAGCAGTACTTC.

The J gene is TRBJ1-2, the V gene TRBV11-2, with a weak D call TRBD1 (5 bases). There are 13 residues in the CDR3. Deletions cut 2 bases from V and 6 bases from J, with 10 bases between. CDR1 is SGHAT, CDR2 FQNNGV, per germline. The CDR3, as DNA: TGTGCCAGCAGCTTACAGGGTTCGGATGGCTACACCTTC. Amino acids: CASSLQGSDGYTF. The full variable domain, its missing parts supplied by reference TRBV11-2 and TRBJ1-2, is EAGVAQSPRYKIIEKRQSVAFWCNPISGHATLYWYQQILGQGPKLLIQFQNNGVVDDSQLPKDRFSAERLKGVDSTLKIQPAKLEDSAVYLCASSLQGSDGYTFGSGTRLTVV.

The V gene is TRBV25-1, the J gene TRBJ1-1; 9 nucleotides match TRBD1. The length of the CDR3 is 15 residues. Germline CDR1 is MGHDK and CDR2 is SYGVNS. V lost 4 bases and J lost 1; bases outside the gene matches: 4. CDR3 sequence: CASSGTGVRNTEAFF. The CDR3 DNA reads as TGTGCCAGCAGTGGGACAGGGGTCCGGAACACTGAAGCTTTCTTT.

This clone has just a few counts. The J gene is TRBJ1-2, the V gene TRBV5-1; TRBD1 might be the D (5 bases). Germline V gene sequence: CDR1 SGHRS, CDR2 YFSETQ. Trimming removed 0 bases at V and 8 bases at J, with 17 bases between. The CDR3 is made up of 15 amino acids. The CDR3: CASSLVGGDLAGYTF. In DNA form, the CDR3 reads TGCGCCAGCAGCTTGGTGGGGGGAGACTTGGCCGGCTACACCTTC. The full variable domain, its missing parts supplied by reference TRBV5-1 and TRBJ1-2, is KAGVTQTPRYLIKTRGQQVTLSCSPISGHRSVSWYQQTPGQGLQFLFEYFSETQRNKGNFPGRFSGRQFSNSRSEMNVSTLELGDSALYLCASSLVGGDLAGYTFGSGTRLTVV.

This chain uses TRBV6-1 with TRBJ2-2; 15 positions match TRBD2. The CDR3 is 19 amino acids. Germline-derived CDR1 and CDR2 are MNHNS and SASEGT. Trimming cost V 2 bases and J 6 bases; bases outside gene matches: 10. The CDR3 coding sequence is TGTGCCAGCAGTGAACCGGGACTAGCGGGGGGTACGAGGGCCGGGGAGCTGTTTTTT. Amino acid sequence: CASSEPGLAGGTRAGELFF.

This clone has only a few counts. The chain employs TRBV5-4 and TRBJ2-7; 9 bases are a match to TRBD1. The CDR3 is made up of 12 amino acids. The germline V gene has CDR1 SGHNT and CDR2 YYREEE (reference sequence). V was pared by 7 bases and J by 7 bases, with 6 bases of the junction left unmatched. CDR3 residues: CASGTGSREQYF. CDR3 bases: TGTGCCAGCGGGACAGGGTCGAGAGAGCAGTACTTC.

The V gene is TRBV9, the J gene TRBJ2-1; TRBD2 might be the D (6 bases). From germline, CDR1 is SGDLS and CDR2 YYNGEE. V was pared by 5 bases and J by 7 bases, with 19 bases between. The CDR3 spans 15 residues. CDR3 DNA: TGTGCCAGCAGGTATGGGACTGCCTCAGGGAATGAGCAGTTCTTC. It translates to CASRYGTASGNEQFF.

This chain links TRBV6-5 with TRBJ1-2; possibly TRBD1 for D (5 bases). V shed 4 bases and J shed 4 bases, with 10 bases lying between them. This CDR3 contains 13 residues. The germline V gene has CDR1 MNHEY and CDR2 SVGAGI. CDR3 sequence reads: CASSFAGSYGYTF. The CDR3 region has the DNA TGTGCCAGCAGTTTCGCAGGGTCCTATGGCTACACCTTC.

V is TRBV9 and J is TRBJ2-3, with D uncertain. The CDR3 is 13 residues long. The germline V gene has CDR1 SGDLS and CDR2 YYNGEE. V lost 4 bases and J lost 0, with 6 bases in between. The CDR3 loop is CASSTVSTDTQYF. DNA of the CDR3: TGTGCCAGCAGCACTGTTAGCACAGATACGCAGTATTTT.

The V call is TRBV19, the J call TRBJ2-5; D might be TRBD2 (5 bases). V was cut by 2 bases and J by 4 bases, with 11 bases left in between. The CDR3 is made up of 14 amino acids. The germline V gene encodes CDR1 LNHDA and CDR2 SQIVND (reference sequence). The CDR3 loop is CASSIRQRLETQYF. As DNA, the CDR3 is TGTGCCAGTAGTATACGTCAGCGGTTAGAGACCCAGTACTTC.

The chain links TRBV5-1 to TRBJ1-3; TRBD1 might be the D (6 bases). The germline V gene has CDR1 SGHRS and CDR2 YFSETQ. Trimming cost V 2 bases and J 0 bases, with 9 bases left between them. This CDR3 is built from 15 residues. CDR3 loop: CASSLQGHSGNTIYF. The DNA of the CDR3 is TGCGCCAGCAGCTTACAGGGCCACTCTGGAAACACCATATATTTT.

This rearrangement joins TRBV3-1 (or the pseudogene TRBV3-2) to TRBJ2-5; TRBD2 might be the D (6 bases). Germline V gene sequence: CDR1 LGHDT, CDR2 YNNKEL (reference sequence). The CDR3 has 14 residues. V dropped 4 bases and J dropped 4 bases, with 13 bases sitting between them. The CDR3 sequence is CASSRLGGAETQYF. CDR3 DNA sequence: TGTGCCAGCAGCCGTTTGGGGGGAGCAGAGACCCAGTACTTC.

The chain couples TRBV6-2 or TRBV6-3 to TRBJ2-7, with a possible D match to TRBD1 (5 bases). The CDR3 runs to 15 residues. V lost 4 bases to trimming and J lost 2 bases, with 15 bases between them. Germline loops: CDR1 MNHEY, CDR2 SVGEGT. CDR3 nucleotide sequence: TGTGCCAGCAGTTGGAGACAGACGAAAGCCTACGAGCAGTACTTC. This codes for CASSWRQTKAYEQYF.

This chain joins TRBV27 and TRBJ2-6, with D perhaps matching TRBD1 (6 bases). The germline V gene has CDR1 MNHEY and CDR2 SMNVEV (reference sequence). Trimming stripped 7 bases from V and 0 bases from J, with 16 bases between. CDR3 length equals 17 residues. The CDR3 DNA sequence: TGTGCCAGCAAATTTACAGGGTTCACCTCTGGGGCCAACGTCCTGACTTTC. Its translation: CASKFTGFTSGANVLTF.

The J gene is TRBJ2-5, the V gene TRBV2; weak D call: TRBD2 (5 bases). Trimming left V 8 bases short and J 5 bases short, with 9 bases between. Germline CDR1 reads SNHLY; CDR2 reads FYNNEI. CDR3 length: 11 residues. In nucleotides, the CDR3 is TGTGCCAGCGTTCCGGGGGAGACCCAGTACTTC. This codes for CASVPGETQYF.

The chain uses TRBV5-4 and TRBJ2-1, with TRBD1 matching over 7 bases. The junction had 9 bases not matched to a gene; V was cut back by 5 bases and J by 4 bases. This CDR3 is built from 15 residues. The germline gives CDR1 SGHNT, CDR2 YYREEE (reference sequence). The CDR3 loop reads CASRADRAGYNEQFF. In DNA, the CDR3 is TGTGCCAGCAGAGCAGACAGGGCGGGTTACAATGAGCAGTTCTTC.

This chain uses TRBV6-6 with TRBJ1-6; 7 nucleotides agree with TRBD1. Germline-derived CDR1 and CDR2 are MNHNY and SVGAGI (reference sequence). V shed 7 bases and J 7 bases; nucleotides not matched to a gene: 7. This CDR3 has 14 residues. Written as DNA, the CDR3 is TGTGCCAGCACAGGGGACAGCTCGAATTCACCCCTCCACTTT. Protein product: CASTGDSSNSPLHF.

The CDR3 here is CASSRRTGSYNEQFF. DNA of the CDR3: TGTGCCAGCAGTCGTCGGACAGGGTCCTACAATGAGCAGTTCTTC. The rearrangement links TRBV27 to TRBJ2-1; 8 bases fit TRBD1. Per the germline V gene, CDR1 is MNHEY and CDR2 is SMNVEV (reference sequence). V lost 5 bases to trimming and J lost 1 base; unmatched junction nucleotides: 4. This CDR3 contains 15 residues.

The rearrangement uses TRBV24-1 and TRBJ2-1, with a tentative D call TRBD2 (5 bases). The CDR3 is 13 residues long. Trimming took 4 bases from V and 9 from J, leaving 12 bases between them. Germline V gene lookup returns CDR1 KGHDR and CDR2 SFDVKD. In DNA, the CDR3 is TGTGCCACCAGTGAGCGGGCCAGTGGTGAGCAGTTCTTC. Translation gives CATSERASGEQFF.

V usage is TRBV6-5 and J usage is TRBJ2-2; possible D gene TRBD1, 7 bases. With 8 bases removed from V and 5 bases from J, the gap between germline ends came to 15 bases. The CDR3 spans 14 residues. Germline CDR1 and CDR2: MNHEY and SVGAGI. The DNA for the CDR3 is TGTGCCAGCCGTAGGGCAGGGGGGACCGGGGAGCTGTTTTTT. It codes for CASRRAGGTGELFF.

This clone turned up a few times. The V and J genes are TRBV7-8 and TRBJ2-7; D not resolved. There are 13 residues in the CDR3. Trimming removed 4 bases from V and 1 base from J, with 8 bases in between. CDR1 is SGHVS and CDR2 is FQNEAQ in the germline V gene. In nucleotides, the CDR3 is TGTGCCAGCAGCTACGGGTTATCCTACGAGCAGTACTTC. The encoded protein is CASSYGLSYEQYF.

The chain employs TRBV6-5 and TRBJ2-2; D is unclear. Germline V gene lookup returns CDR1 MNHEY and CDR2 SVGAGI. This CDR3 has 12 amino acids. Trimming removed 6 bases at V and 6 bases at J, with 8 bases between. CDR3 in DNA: TGTGCCAGCAGCGCCCAGGCCGGGGAGCTGTTTTTT. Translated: CASSAQAGELFF.